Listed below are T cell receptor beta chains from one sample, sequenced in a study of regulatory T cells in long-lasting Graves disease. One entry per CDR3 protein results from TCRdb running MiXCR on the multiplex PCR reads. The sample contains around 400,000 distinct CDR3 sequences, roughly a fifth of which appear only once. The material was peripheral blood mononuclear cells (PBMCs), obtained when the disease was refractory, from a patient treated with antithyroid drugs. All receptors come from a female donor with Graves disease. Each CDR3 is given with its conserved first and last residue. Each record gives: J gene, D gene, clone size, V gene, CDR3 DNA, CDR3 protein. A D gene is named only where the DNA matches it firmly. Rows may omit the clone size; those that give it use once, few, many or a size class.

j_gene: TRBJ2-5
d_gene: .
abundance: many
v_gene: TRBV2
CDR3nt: TGTGCCAGCCTGGCAGACCAAGAGACCCAGTACTTC
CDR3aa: CASLADQETQYF

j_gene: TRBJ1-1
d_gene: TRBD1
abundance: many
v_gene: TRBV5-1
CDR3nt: TGCGCCAGCAGCTTGGTCGGGGACAGAGTGAACACTGAAGCTTTCTTT
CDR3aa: CASSLVGDRVNTEAFF

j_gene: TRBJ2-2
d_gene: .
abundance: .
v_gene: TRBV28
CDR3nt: TGTGCCAGCAGTTCGGACCGCACCGGGGAGCTGTTTTTT
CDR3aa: CASSSDRTGELFF

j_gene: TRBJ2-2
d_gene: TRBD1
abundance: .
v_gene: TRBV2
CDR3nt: TGTGCCAGCAGTGAACGGGGCGACAGGGTGGTTGCTGGGGAGCTGTTTTTT
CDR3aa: CASSERGDRVVAGELFF

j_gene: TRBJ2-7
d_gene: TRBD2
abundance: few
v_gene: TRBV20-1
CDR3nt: TGCAGTGCAACGACTAGCGGGAACCCCTACGAGCAGTACTTC
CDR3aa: CSATTSGNPYEQYF

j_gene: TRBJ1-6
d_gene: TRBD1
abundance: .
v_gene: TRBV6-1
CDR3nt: TGTGCCAGCAGTGAATTGACAGGGGGACGATCACCCCTCCACTTT
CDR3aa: CASSELTGGRSPLHF

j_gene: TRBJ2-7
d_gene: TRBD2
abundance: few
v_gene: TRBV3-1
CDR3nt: TGTGCCAGCAGCCTTAGCGGGATTGTGTACGAGCAGTACTTC
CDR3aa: CASSLSGIVYEQYF

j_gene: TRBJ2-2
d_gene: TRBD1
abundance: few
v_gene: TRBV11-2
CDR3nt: TGTGCCAGCAGCTTACGACAGGGTGTGACCAGGGAGCTGTTTTTT
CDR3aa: CASSLRQGVTRELFF

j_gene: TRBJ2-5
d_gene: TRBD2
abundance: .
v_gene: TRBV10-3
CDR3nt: TGTGCCATCAGAGGCGGGAGGGACCAAGAGACCCAGTACTTC
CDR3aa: CAIRGGRDQETQYF

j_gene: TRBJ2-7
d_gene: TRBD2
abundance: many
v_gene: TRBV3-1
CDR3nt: TGTGCCAGCAGCCCTGGACTAGATTCGAGTGAGCAGTACTTC
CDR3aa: CASSPGLDSSEQYF

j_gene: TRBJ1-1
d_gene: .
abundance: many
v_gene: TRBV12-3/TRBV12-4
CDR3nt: TGTGCCAGCAGTTTGGGCTTGGGCACTGAAGCTTTCTTT
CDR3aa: CASSLGLGTEAFF

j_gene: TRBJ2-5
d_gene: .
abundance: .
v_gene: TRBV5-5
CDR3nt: TGTGCCAGCAGCACCTGGGACGGCGAGGTGGGGACCCAGTACTTC
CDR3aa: CASSTWDGEVGTQYF

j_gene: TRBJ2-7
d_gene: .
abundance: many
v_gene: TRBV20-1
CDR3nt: TGCAGTGCTAGAGATGGCAGGGGAGACTACGAGCAGTACTTC
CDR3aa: CSARDGRGDYEQYF

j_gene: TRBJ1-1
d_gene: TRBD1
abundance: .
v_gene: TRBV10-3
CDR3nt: TGTGCCATCAGTGGCGGGCAGGGGGCTTCCCACGGTGAAGCTTTCTTT
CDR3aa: CAISGGQGASHGEAFF

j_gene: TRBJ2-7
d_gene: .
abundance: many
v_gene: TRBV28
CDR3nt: TGTGCCAGCAATGCCGGAGGGTCCTACGAGCAGTACTTC
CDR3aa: CASNAGGSYEQYF

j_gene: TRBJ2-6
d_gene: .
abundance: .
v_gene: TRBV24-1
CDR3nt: TGTGCCACCAGTGATTCTGACGGCCGGCGAGGGGCCAACGTCCTGACTTTC
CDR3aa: CATSDSDGRRGANVLTF

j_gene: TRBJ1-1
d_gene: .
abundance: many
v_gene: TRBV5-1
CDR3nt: TGTGCCAGCAGCTTAGAGGGGGGCACTGAAGCTTTCTTT
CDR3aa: CASSLEGGTEAFF

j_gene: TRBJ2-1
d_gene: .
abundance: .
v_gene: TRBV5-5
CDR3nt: TGTGCCAGCAGCTTGGCTTCTGGTAATGAGCAGTTCTTC
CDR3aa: CASSLASGNEQFF

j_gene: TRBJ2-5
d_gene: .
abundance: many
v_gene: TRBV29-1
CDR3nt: TGCAGCGTTCCGGGGGAAGGAGAGACCCAGTACTTC
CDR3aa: CSVPGEGETQYF

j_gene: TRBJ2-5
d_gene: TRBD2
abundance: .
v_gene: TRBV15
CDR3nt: TGTGCCACCAGCAGAGCCGGACTAGCGGGGGATTACTTC
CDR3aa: CATSRAGLAGDYF

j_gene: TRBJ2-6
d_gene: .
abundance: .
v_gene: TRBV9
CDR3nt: TGTGCCAGCAGCGGAGCAGGGGTTGGGGCCAACGTCCTGACTTTC
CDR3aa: CASSGAGVGANVLTF

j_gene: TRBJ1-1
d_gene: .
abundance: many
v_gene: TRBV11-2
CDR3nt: TGTGCCAGCAGCCCAAGGCCCGCCGGGGACACTGAAGCTTTCTTT
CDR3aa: CASSPRPAGDTEAFF

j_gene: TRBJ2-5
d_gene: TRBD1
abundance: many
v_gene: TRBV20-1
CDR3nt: TGCAGTGCCGCTAAACAGGGGAGAGAGACCCAGTACTTC
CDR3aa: CSAAKQGRETQYF

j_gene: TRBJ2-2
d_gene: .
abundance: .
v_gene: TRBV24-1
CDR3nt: TGTGCCACAGAGGATGGCAGCCAATACGGGGAGCTGTTTTTT
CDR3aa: CATEDGSQYGELFF

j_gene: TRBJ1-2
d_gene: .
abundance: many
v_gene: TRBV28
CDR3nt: TGTGCCAGCAGTTTTATTAACTATGGCTACACCTTC
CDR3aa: CASSFINYGYTF

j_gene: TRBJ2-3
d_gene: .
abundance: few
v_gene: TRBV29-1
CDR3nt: TGCAGCGTCACCCCGCAGGGAGATACGCAGTATTTT
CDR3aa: CSVTPQGDTQYF

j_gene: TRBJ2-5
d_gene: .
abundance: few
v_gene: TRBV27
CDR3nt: TGTGCCAGCAGTTTATCGTCCTGGGGGACCCAGTACTTC
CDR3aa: CASSLSSWGTQYF

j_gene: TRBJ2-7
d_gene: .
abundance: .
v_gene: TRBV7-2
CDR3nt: TGTGCCAGCAGCTTACATGCTCCTAGCTCCGAGCAGTACTTC
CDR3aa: CASSLHAPSSEQYF

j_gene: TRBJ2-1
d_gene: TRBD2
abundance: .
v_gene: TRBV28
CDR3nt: TGTGCCAGCAGTTCTAGCGGGAGGGACCCCTACAATGAGCAGTTCTTC
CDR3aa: CASSSSGRDPYNEQFF

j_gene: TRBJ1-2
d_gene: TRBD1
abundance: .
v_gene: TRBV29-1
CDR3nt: TGCAGCGTTTCGGCACAGGGGTCCTATGGCTACACCTTC
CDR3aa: CSVSAQGSYGYTF

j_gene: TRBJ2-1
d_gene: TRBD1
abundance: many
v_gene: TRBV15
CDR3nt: TGTGCCACCAGCAGAGATTTTAGGGACAGGGACGACAATGAGCAGTTCTTC
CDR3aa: CATSRDFRDRDDNEQFF

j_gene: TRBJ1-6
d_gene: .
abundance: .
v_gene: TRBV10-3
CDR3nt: TGTGCCATCAGTGAGTCTGAATCAGAAGTATCACCCCTCCACTTT
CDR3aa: CAISESESEVSPLHF

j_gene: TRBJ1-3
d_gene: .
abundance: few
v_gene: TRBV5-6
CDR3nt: TGTGCCAGCAGCTTGTTGGACAGTGGAAACACCATATATTTT
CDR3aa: CASSLLDSGNTIYF

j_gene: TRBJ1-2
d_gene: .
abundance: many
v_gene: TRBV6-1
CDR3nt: TGTGCCAGCAGTGACCCGCAACGGTATGGCTACACCTTC
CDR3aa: CASSDPQRYGYTF

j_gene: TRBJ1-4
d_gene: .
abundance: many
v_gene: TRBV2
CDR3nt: TGTGCCAGCAGTGTCTGGGAGGAAAAACTGTTTTTT
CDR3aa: CASSVWEEKLFF

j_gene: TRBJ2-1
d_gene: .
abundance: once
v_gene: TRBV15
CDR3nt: TGTGCCACCAGCAGAGAAGTTAGCTCTACCTACAATGAGCAGTTCTTC
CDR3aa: CATSREVSSTYNEQFF

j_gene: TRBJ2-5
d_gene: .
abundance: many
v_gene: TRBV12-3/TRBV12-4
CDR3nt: TGTGCCAGCGGTCACAGGGAGAAAGAGACCCAGTACTTC
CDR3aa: CASGHREKETQYF